This TCR beta chain was sequenced during a study of cytomegalovirus exposure and HLA in healthy donors. The PCR made use of 60 Vbeta and 13 Jbeta primers. Libraries were prepared by immunoSEQ multiplex PCR; TCRdb keeps only in-frame clonotypes and omits some of them. The sample consists of under 250,000 clones, about 81% of them appearing once. Germline V gives CDR1 LNHNV, CDR2 YYDKDF (reference sequence). The CDR3 consists of 15 residues. Deletions cut 3 bases from V and 4 bases from J, with 13 bases between. This TCR was sampled from a woman aged 60 to 75 in good health and CMV-seropositive. The chain has TRBV15 and TRBJ1-5, with D hard to call. The sample was PBMCs. CDR3: CATSSFSERNQPQHF. CDR3 DNA: TGTGCCACCAGCAGCTTTTCAGAACGTAATCAGCCCCAGCATTTT.